A single sample is the source of the 6 T cell receptor beta chains below, sequenced in a study of cytomegalovirus exposure and HLA in healthy donors. 13 Jbeta primers and 60 Vbeta primers were used for the PCR. This table comes from immunoSEQ multiplex PCR, and its TCRdb copy is limited to in-frame clones, with some not included. The sample holds 150,000 to 200,000 clones, around 76% seen once. The material sequenced was PBMCs. Every receptor here comes from a woman between 40 and 55 years old in good health and CMV-seronegative.

The V call is TRBV29-1, the J call TRBJ2-5, with 11 nucleotides matching TRBD2. V lost 2 bases, J lost 5 bases, and 19 bases stayed unmatched. This CDR3 has 19 amino acids. The germline V gene has CDR1 SQVTM and CDR2 ANQGSEA. CDR3 in amino acids: CSVEKIGGFLAGGGETQYF. Here the CDR3 DNA reads TGCAGCGTTGAAAAGATTGGCGGGTTTTTAGCGGGAGGGGGGGAGACCCAGTACTTC.

V is TRBV5-5 and J is TRBJ2-7, with 8 nucleotides matching TRBD2. Looked up from germline, CDR1 is SGHKS and CDR2 is YYEKEE (reference sequence). This CDR3 is 16 amino acids long. Trimming at V came to 0 bases and at J to 4 bases, leaving 9 bases not matched to a gene. In DNA form, the CDR3 reads TGTGCCAGCAGCTTGGGGCCCCAGCGGGAGACTTACGAGCAGTACTTC. This sequence encodes CASSLGPQRETYEQYF.

The J gene is TRBJ1-2, the V gene TRBV28, with 9 bases fitting TRBD1. V shed 7 bases and J 6 bases; nucleotides not matched to a gene: 9. CDR1 and CDR2 (germline): MDHEN, SYDVKM. The CDR3 runs to 14 residues. In DNA form, the CDR3 reads TGTGCCAGCATGGACGGGACAGGGTCTGATGGCTACACCTTC. Protein sequence: CASMDGTGSDGYTF.

The chain employs TRBV21-1 and TRBJ2-1; TRBD2, the D gene given by the table, was not confirmed from the DNA. TRBV21-1 is a known pseudogene. The CDR3 has 16 residues. The CDR3 DNA follows: TGTGCCAGCAGCAACTGGGAGACTAGCGATTACAATGAGCAGTTCTTC. Translating it yields CASSNWETSDYNEQFF.

V usage is TRBV6-6 and J usage is TRBJ2-5, with a weak D call TRBD1 (6 bases). Germline V lookup: CDR1 MNHNY, CDR2 SVGAGI (reference sequence). V dropped 2 bases and J dropped 1 base, with 8 bases sitting between them. The CDR3 covers 14 residues. In DNA form, the CDR3 reads TGTGCCAGCAGTTACAAGGACAGCCAAGAGACCCAGTACTTC. Its protein product is CASSYKDSQETQYF.

This chain connects TRBV5-1 to TRBJ1-1; D unclear. The CDR3 length is 14 residues. CDR1 SGHRS and CDR2 YFSETQ come from the germline V gene. V shed 0 bases and J shed 5 bases, with 11 bases lying between them. The CDR3 DNA reads TGCGCCAGCAGCTTGGAGTCAGGTTTGACTGAAGCTTTCTTT. The encoded protein is CASSLESGLTEAFF.